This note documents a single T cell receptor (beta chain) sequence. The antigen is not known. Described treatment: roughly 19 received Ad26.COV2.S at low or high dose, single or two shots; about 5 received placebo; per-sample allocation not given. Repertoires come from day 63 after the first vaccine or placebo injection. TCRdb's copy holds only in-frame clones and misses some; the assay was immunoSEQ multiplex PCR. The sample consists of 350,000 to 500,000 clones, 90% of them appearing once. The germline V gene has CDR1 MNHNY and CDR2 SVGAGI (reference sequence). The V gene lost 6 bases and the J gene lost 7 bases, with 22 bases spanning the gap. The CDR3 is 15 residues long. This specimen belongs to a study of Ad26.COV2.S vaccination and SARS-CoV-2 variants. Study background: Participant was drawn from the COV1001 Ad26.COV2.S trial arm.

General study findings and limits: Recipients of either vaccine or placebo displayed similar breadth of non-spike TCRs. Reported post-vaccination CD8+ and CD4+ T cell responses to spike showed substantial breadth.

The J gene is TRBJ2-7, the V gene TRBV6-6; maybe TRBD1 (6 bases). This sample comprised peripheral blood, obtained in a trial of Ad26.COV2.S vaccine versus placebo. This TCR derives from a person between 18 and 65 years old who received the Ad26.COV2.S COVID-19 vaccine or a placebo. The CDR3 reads CASSLTGYPPKEQYF. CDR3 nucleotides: TGTGCCAGCAGCCTAACAGGGTATCCCCCTAAGGAGCAGTACTTC.